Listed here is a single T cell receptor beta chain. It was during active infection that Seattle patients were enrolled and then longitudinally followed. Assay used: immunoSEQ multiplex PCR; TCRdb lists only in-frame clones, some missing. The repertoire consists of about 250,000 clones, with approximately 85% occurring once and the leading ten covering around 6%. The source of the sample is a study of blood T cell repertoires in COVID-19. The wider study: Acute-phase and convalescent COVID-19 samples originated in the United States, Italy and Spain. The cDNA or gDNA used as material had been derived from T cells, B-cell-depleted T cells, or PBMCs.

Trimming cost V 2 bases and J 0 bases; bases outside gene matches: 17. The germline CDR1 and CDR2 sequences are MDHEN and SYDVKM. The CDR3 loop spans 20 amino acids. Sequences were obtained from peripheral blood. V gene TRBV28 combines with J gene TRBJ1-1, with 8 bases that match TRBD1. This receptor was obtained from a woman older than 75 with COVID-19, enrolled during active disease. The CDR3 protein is CASSLPPRDRRVQLNTEAFF. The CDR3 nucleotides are TGTGCCAGCAGTTTACCCCCCCGGGACAGGAGAGTTCAATTGAACACTGAAGCTTTCTTT.